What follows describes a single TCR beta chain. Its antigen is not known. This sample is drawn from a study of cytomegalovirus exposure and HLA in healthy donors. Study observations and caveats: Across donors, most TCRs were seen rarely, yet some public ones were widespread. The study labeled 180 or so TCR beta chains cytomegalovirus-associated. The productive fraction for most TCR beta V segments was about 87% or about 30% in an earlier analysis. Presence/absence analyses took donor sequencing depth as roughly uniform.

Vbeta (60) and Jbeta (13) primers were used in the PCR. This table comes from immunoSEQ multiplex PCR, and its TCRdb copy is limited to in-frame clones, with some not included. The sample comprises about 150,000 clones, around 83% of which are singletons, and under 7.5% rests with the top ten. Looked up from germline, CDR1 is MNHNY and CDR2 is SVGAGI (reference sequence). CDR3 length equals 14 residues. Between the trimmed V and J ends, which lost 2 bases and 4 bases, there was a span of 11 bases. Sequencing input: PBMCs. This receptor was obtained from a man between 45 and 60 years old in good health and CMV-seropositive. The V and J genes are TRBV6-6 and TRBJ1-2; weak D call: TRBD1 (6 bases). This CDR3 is CASSYLGQSYGYTF. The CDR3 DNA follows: TGTGCCAGCAGTTACCTTGGACAGTCCTATGGCTACACCTTC.